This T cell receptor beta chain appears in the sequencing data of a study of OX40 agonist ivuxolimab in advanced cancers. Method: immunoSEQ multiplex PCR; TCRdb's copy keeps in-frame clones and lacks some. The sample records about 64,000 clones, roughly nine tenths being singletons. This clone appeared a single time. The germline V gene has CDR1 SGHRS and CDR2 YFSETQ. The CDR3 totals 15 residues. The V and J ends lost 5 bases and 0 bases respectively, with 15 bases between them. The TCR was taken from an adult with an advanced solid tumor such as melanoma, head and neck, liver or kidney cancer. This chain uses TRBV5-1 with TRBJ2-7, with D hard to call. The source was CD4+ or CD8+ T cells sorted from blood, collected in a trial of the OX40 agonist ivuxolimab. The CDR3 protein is CASREGEGISYEQYF. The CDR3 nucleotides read TGCGCCAGCAGAGAAGGTGAAGGGATCTCCTACGAGCAGTACTTC.